This section outlines one TCR beta chain sequence together with its context. The data belong to a study of CD8 T cells in Susac syndrome. This CDR3 is 13 amino acids long. CDR1 and CDR2 (germline): KGHDR, SFDVKD. Trimming took off 4 bases at V and 3 bases at J, with 5 bases between the two ends. Reverse transcription of roughly 0.5 to 1 ug RNA used random hexamers. TCRdb redid the calling of the immunoSEQ multiplex PCR reads with MiXCR, one entry per CDR3 protein. Of about 200,000 distinct CDR3 sequences detected, over 85% appear once; the ten largest clones hold around 0.093%. The receptor was derived from a human donor in good health. The rearrangement links TRBV24-1 to TRBJ2-2; D gene uncertain. The specimen sequenced was CD4+ T cells from PBMCs. CDR3 residues: CATSDFYTGELFF. The CDR3 DNA reads TGTGCCACCAGTGACTTTTACACCGGGGAGCTGTTTTTT.